The source of this T cell receptor (beta chain) is a study of CXCR3-negative and CXCR3-positive naive CD8 T cells. Libraries of TRB cDNA were made by 5' RACE and carried UMIs. TCRdb reanalyzed the 5' RACE reads, giving one entry per CDR3 protein sequence and no DNA. Its table lists 100,000 to 150,000 distinct CDR3 sequences. The source of this sequence is a human donor in good health. Some clones in this sample may be carry-over from other donors' samples. The sequencing sample was made of naive CXCR3- CD8+ T cells from blood. Subset indicated: CD45RO-CCR7+CD27+CD95- naive CD8+ T cells lacking CXCR3 (TNR3-).

The chain's CDR3 is CSVGPLNTQYF. This chain uses TRBV29-1 with TRBJ2-3; checking the TCRdb D call of TRBD2 is not possible without DNA. The length of the CDR3 is 11 residues. The germline gives CDR1 SQVTM, CDR2 ANQGSEA.